The rows below give T cell receptor beta chains drawn from one sample of a study of identical twins. TCRdb reanalysed the 5' RACE reads using MiXCR and keeps one entry per CDR3 protein. This table holds more than 1.5 million distinct CDR3 sequences, under 35% found once. What was sequenced was cord blood. The receptors were gathered from a newborn girl in good health. Each CDR3 is given with its conserved first and last residue. D genes are given only for firm matches. Not every row has a clone size; where given, it reads once, few, many or a size class.

>few|TRBD2|TRBJ2-1|TRBV2
TGTGCCAGCAGACTTTCGACTAGCGGGGACTACAATGAGCAGTTCTTC
CASRLSTSGDYNEQFF
>NA|NA|TRBJ1-2|TRBV29-1
TGCAGCGCCTTACGGACAAGGGGAACCGGGTCCTATGGCTACACCTTC
CSALRTRGTGSYGYTF
>NA|NA|TRBJ2-1|TRBV20-1
TGCAGTGCTAGAGGAGGCAGCCGATACAATGAGCAGTTCTTC
CSARGGSRYNEQFF
>NA|TRBD2|TRBJ2-7|TRBV7-2
TGTGCCAGCAGCGTTTCACTAGCGGGGGCATCCTACGAGCAGTACTTC
CASSVSLAGASYEQYF
>many|NA|TRBJ2-7|TRBV29-1
TGCAGCGTTGATGTTTCAGGTTCCTACGAGCAGTACTTC
CSVDVSGSYEQYF
>NA|TRBD1|TRBJ1-2|TRBV4-1
TGCGCCAGCAGCCAAGTAAAATTGGACAGGGGTACCTATGGCTACACCTTC
CASSQVKLDRGTYGYTF
>many|NA|TRBJ2-3|TRBV6-6
TGTGCCAGCAGTTACGTGTCTAGCAGGACAGATACGCAGTATTTT
CASSYVSSRTDTQYF
>many|TRBD1|TRBJ1-1|TRBV6-5
TGTGCCAGCAGTCGACAGGGACGGGGCACTGAAGCTTTCTTT
CASSRQGRGTEAFF
>NA|NA|TRBJ2-1|TRBV5-1
TGCGCCAGCATAGCTCGGGAGCGGATAGACAATGAGCAGTTCTTC
CASIARERIDNEQFF
>NA|TRBD1|TRBJ1-2|TRBV27
TGTGCCAGCAGTTCCCTTGTGACAGGGAAGGAAGATGGCTACACCTTC
CASSSLVTGKEDGYTF
>few|TRBD2|TRBJ2-1|TRBV10-3
TGTGCCATCAGTGAGTCTGGGACTAGCGGGGAGCAGTTCTTC
CAISESGTSGEQFF
>NA|NA|TRBJ1-5|TRBV5-1
TGCGCCAGCAGCGTGGGGGGCACAGACAGCAATCAGCCCCAGCATTTT
CASSVGGTDSNQPQHF
>NA|NA|TRBJ2-5|TRBV7-7
TGTGCCAGCAGCTTAAACCATGGAGAGACCCAGTACTTC
CASSLNHGETQYF
>NA|NA|TRBJ1-2|TRBV5-1
TGCGCCAGCAGCTTGGTGGTCGCAGGGAACTATGGCTACACCTTC
CASSLVVAGNYGYTF
>NA|NA|TRBJ2-1|TRBV3-1
TGTGCCAGCAGCCAACCTACTAGCTACGAGCAGTTCTTC
CASSQPTSYEQFF
>few|TRBD1|TRBJ2-7|TRBV29-1
TGCAGCGTTATCCCCCGACAGGGGGCCTACGAGCAGTACTTC
CSVIPRQGAYEQYF
>few|NA|TRBJ2-3|TRBV24-1
TGTGCCACCAGGGCCAGGGGCACAGATACGCAGTATTTT
CATRARGTDTQYF
>few|NA|TRBJ1-2|TRBV6-1
TGTGCCAGCAGTGAAGAACGGACCTATGGCTACACCTTC
CASSEERTYGYTF
>NA|NA|TRBJ2-1|TRBV5-1
TGCGCCAGCAGCCTTGAACCCCTCAGCTCCTACAATGAGCAGTTCTTC
CASSLEPLSSYNEQFF
>few|NA|TRBJ1-5|TRBV12-3/TRBV12-4
TGTGCCAGCAGTCTCTCGCTTAGTAGGGATCAGCCCCAGCATTTT
CASSLSLSRDQPQHF
>NA|NA|TRBJ2-7|TRBV7-2
TGTGCCAGCGGCTTAGCTCTCGACGAGCAGTACTTC
CASGLALDEQYF
>few|TRBD1|TRBJ1-2|TRBV9
TGTGCCAGCAGCGTAGGAGCGACAGGGGGACGCTATGGCTACACCTTC
CASSVGATGGRYGYTF
>NA|NA|TRBJ2-1|TRBV12-3/TRBV12-4
TGTGCCAGCAGTTTAGGCCTAGCCCTAGAGCAGTTCTTC
CASSLGLALEQFF
>once|NA|TRBJ2-7|TRBV9
TGTGCCAGCAGCGTAAGGGGGGCCTCCTACGAGCAGTACTTC
CASSVRGASYEQYF
>NA|NA|TRBJ2-3|TRBV28
TGTGCCAGCAGTTTCTGGCTGCCGGATACGCAGTATTTT
CASSFWLPDTQYF
>NA|TRBD2|TRBJ2-4|TRBV7-9
TGTGCCAGCAGCACTTCGGGAGCGGGGGGGGGCAAAAACATTCAGTACTTC
CASSTSGAGGGKNIQYF
>once|NA|TRBJ2-1|TRBV20-1
TGCAGTGGGTCTAGCCGACCCATTCAGCTGTACAATGAGCAGTTCTTC
CSGSSRPIQLYNEQFF
>few|TRBD2|TRBJ2-3|TRBV12-3/TRBV12-4
TGTGCCAGCAGTTTTTGGACTAGCGACGATACGCAGTATTTT
CASSFWTSDDTQYF
>NA|NA|TRBJ2-7|TRBV5-1
TGCGCCAGCAGCTTGCCCACCGGGGCGGGCTACAATGAGCAGTACTTC
CASSLPTGAGYNEQYF
>NA|NA|TRBJ1-2|TRBV20-1
TGCAGCTCGTCGACTAACTATGGCTACACCTTC
CSSSTNYGYTF
>NA|TRBD2|TRBJ2-3|TRBV6-2/TRBV6-3
TGTGCCAGCAGACAGGGACTAGCGGGACCCCCAGATACGCAGTATTTT
CASRQGLAGPPDTQYF
>NA|NA|TRBJ2-7|TRBV6-1
TGTGCCGAGCGGGTGCCCTACGAGCAGTACTTC
CAERVPYEQYF
>few|NA|TRBJ2-7|TRBV4-1
TGCGCCAGCAGCCACCTGGTACTAGGGCCACTCTACGAGCAGTACTTC
CASSHLVLGPLYEQYF
>NA|NA|TRBJ1-2|TRBV6-1
TGTGCCAGCAGGAGGGGACCTCTCCCTAACTATGGCTACACCTTC
CASRRGPLPNYGYTF
>NA|TRBD1|TRBJ1-5|TRBV18
TGTGCCAGCTCAAAAGGGACAGGTTGGGATCAGCCCCAGCATTTT
CASSKGTGWDQPQHF
>NA|NA|TRBJ2-1|TRBV7-2
TGTGCCAGCAGCTTCCGTCGAGTGGACAATGTGCAGTTCTTC
CASSFRRVDNVQFF
>NA|NA|TRBJ1-6|TRBV7-2
TGTGCCAGCAGCTTGTCTGGGGGGCTTGATTCACCCCTCCACTTT
CASSLSGGLDSPLHF
>NA|TRBD1|TRBJ1-2|TRBV2
TGTGCCAGTACCGACCCCAACAGTGAAGCGACAGGGGGTTTTTATGGCTACACCTTC
CASTDPNSEATGGFYGYTF
>many|NA|TRBJ2-1|TRBV12-3/TRBV12-4
TGTGCCAGCAGTTTTATTAGGAATGAGCAGTTCTTC
CASSFIRNEQFF
>NA|NA|TRBJ1-5|TRBV5-1
TGCGCCAGCAGCTTGTTTGGTAGTGGGGAACCCCAGCATTTT
CASSLFGSGEPQHF
>few|NA|TRBJ1-2|TRBV20-1
TGCAGTGCTAGTGACAGGTTTTCGACGGGTGGCTACACCTTC
CSASDRFSTGGYTF
>many|NA|TRBJ2-3|TRBV7-2
TGTGCCAGCAGCTTATATTCAGGCGATACGCAGTATTTT
CASSLYSGDTQYF
>many|NA|TRBJ1-2|TRBV29-1
TGCAGCGTTGTACTCCGAGGGCCTAACTATGGCTACACCTTC
CSVVLRGPNYGYTF
>NA|NA|TRBJ2-4|TRBV20-1
TGCAGTGCTAGGGCAGGGGCCGTAGCCAAAAACATTCAGTACTTC
CSARAGAVAKNIQYF